The rows below give T cell receptor beta chains drawn from one sample of a study of molecular identifiers for immune sequencing clone quantification. TCRdb used MiXCR to reprocess the PCR reads, holding one entry per CDR3 protein. The sample contains about 510,000 distinct CDR3 sequences, 25% of which appear only once. The material sequenced was naive CD8+ T cells from blood, with Jurkat cell RNA spiked in. The source is a human donor in good health. Some libraries in this study had Jurkat cell RNA spiked in. CDR3s include the opening cysteine and the closing phenylalanine or tryptophan. The D gene is left open where the match is weak. Only part of the rows carry a size: once, few, many, or a class if the clone is expanded.

d_call j_call v_call cdr3_length clone_size cdr3_aa cdr3_nt
- TRBJ1-5 TRBV30 15 many CAWSVGSWGNQPQHF TGTGCCTGGAGTGTAGGTTCGTGGGGCAATCAGCCCCAGCATTTT
TRBD1 TRBJ2-1 TRBV7-9 15 few CASTQTGTGLNEQFF TGTGCCAGCACCCAGACCGGGACAGGGTTGAATGAGCAGTTCTTC
TRBD1 TRBJ1-1 TRBV7-9 14 - CASSRDRGWPEAFF TGTGCCAGCAGCCGTGACAGGGGCTGGCCTGAAGCTTTCTTT
- TRBJ2-2 TRBV7-9 13 many CASGTSNTGELFF TGTGCCTCCGGGACTTCGAACACCGGGGAGCTGTTTTTT
- TRBJ2-2 TRBV13 12 many CASSWEAGELFF TGTGCCAGCTCCTGGGAGGCCGGGGAGCTGTTTTTT
TRBD2 TRBJ2-5 TRBV12-3/TRBV12-4 15 - CASISSGGAVETQYF TGTGCCAGCATCTCAAGCGGGGGGGCTGTGGAGACCCAGTACTTC
- TRBJ2-7 TRBV20-1 14 - CSAERTDLPYEQYF TGCAGTGCCGAGAGGACAGACCTCCCCTACGAGCAGTACTTC
- TRBJ2-2 TRBV19 14 - CASSIAPITGELFF TGTGCCAGTAGTATAGCACCGATCACCGGGGAGCTGTTTTTT
TRBD1 TRBJ2-7 TRBV13 15 few CASSPPGTGSYEQYF TGTGCCAGCAGCCCCCCCGGGACAGGCTCCTACGAGCAGTACTTC
TRBD1 TRBJ1-2 TRBV29-1 13 - CSVVPRGGDGYTF TGCAGCGTTGTCCCCCGAGGGGGCGATGGCTACACCTTC
- TRBJ2-5 TRBV12-3/TRBV12-4 14 - CASNQGGSGETQYF TGTGCCAGCAATCAGGGGGGAAGTGGAGAGACCCAGTACTTC
- TRBJ1-5 TRBV2 14 - CASKGGYSNQPQHF TGTGCCAGCAAAGGGGGATATAGCAATCAGCCCCAGCATTTT
TRBD1 TRBJ2-7 TRBV5-1 13 many CARTGTGSGEQYF TGCGCCCGCACAGGGACAGGTTCGGGCGAGCAGTACTTC
TRBD1 TRBJ2-7 TRBV4-3 15 - CASSQDRGQGHEQYF TGCGCCAGCAGCCAAGATCGGGGACAGGGCCACGAGCAGTACTTC
TRBD2 TRBJ2-1 TRBV15 14 many CATKGGYDGRAKFF TGTGCCACCAAAGGAGGCTATGACGGGAGGGCCAAGTTCTTC
- TRBJ1-4 TRBV4-1 14 - CASSYKSTNEKLFF TGCGCCAGCAGCTACAAATCAACTAATGAAAAACTGTTTTTT
- TRBJ2-7 TRBV6-2/TRBV6-3 14 - CASSFPPGIYEQYF TGTGCCAGCAGTTTCCCGCCAGGGATCTACGAGCAGTACTTC
- TRBJ2-3 TRBV24-1 15 - CATSESFGETDTQYF TGTGCCACCAGTGAATCGTTTGGGGAAACAGATACGCAGTATTTT
- TRBJ2-2 TRBV4-3 14 - CASSQESNSGELFF TGCGCCAGCAGCCAAGAAAGTAACTCCGGGGAGCTGTTTTTT
TRBD1 TRBJ1-4 TRBV6-1 18 - CASSEVGQEFGLEEKLFF TGTGCCAGCAGTGAAGTGGGACAGGAGTTCGGGTTGGAAGAAAAACTGTTTTTT
- TRBJ1-1 TRBV7-2 16 many CASSLGLVNPNTEAFF TGTGCCAGCAGCTTGGGGCTTGTGAATCCAAACACTGAAGCTTTCTTT
- TRBJ2-7 TRBV11-1 15 many CASSLEVGSSYEQYF TGTGCCAGCAGCTTAGAAGTCGGGAGCTCCTACGAGCAGTACTTC
- TRBJ2-2 TRBV7-9 16 - CASSFSGTLNTGELFF TGTGCCAGCAGCTTTTCCGGGACACTAAACACCGGGGAGCTGTTTTTT
- TRBJ1-1 TRBV5-6 15 - CASSLVRGQWTEAFF TGTGCCAGCAGCTTGGTAAGGGGCCAATGGACTGAAGCTTTCTTT
- TRBJ1-2 TRBV4-1 15 - CASSQTAVTNYGYTF TGCGCCAGCAGCCAAACAGCCGTGACTAACTATGGCTACACCTTC
- TRBJ1-5 TRBV4-1 14 few CASSRVGSNQPQHF TGCGCCAGCAGCAGGGTTGGAAGCAATCAGCCCCAGCATTTT
- TRBJ1-1 TRBV11-2 15 - CASSLLPHQNTEASF TGTGCCAGCAGCTTGTTACCGCACCAGAACACTGAAGCTTCCTTT
- TRBJ2-3 TRBV5-1 11 many CASWGDGTQYF TGCGCCAGTTGGGGGGACGGAACGCAGTATTTT
- TRBJ1-1 TRBV4-3 16 many CASSQDRVLVNTEAFF TGCGCCAGCAGCCAAGATAGGGTCCTAGTGAACACTGAAGCTTTCTTT
- TRBJ1-1 TRBV2 14 many CASSELQGLTEAFF TGTGCCAGCAGTGAACTACAGGGTTTAACTGAAGCTTTCTTT
- TRBJ2-7 TRBV4-3 15 few CASSQALAISYEQYF TGCGCCAGCAGCCAAGCTCTAGCGATCTCCTACGAGCAGTACTTC
- TRBJ2-7 TRBV28 15 - CASRPQGSVSYEQYF TGTGCCAGCAGGCCCCAGGGGTCAGTCTCCTACGAGCAGTACTTC
- TRBJ2-7 TRBV30 12 many CAWSSLTSKQYF TGTGCCTGGAGTAGCTTAACGTCAAAGCAGTACTTC
- TRBJ2-7 TRBV20-1 14 - CSARETNSNYEQYF TGCAGTGCTAGAGAAACAAACTCCAATTACGAGCAGTACTTC
TRBD2 TRBJ2-2 TRBV6-5 16 few CASSYSASGYAGELFF TGTGCCAGCAGTTACTCGGCTAGCGGGTACGCCGGGGAGCTGTTTTTT
- TRBJ2-7 TRBV28 13 many CASRSDGTYEQYF TGTGCCAGCAGGTCGGACGGGACCTACGAGCAGTACTTC
TRBD2 TRBJ2-7 TRBV6-6 17 many CASSYASGGYARDEQYF TGTGCCAGCAGTTATGCAAGCGGGGGATACGCTCGGGACGAGCAGTACTTC